The rows below give T cell receptor beta chains drawn from one sample of a study of T cell responses to AZD1222 COVID-19 vaccine. Data came from immunoSEQ multiplex PCR; TCRdb stores just in-frame clones and leaves some out. Of 130,000 to 150,000 clones in the sample, 92% were seen once. The sequences come from peripheral blood, collected on day 0 of AZD1222 vaccination. Source of these receptors: an adult in good health. The CDR3 runs from the conserved cysteine through the conserved F or W. Fields, in order: CDR3 protein, CDR3 DNA, clone size, V gene, J gene, D gene. D genes are given only for firm matches. For some rows the clone size is stated as once, few or many, or as a class when expanded; others skip it.

CASGPGSRNSPLHF,TGCGCCAGCGGACCGGGATCGAGGAATTCACCCCTCCACTTT,NA,TRBV5-1,TRBJ1-6,NA
CASSQDNLGGLHRGYTF,TGCGCCAGCAGCCAAGATAACCTGGGGGGGCTTCATCGTGGCTACACCTTC,NA,TRBV4-1,TRBJ1-2,NA
CASSPMASNQPQHF,TGCGCCAGCAGCCCCATGGCGAGCAATCAGCCCCAGCATTTT,NA,TRBV5-1,TRBJ1-5,NA
CAWSVTRTGTYGYTF,TGTGCCTGGAGTGTAACCCGGACCGGGACCTATGGCTACACCTTC,NA,TRBV30,TRBJ1-2,NA
CASSIIGTEAFF,TGCGCCAGCAGCATCATCGGGACTGAAGCTTTCTTT,NA,TRBV5-1,TRBJ1-1,NA
CASSQVRQGDGYTF,TGTGCCAGCAGCCAAGTAAGACAGGGGGATGGCTACACCTTC,NA,TRBV14,TRBJ1-2,TRBD1
CASRPTGTGLRNGYTF,TGTGCCAGCAGACCAACCGGGACAGGCTTACGAAATGGCTACACCTTC,NA,TRBV4-2,TRBJ1-2,TRBD1
CASSADRRNLNSPLHF,TGTGCCAGCAGCGCAGACAGGAGAAATTTGAATTCACCCCTCCACTTT,NA,TRBV7-2,TRBJ1-6,NA
CASSLVSGYSNQPQHF,TGTGCCAGCAGCTTAGTGTCGGGATATAGCAATCAGCCCCAGCATTTT,NA,TRBV7-2,TRBJ1-5,NA
CASSLGIASQPQHF,TGTGCCAGCAGCTTAGGGATCGCGTCCCAGCCCCAGCATTTT,NA,TRBV7-2,TRBJ1-5,NA
CASSQDGRAGDTQYF,TGTGCCAGCAGCCAAGACGGGAGGGCCGGGGATACGCAGTATTTT,NA,TRBV3-1/TRBV3-2,TRBJ2-3,TRBD2
CASSEQTGYNTGELFF,TGTGCCAGCAGTGAACAGACCGGGTACAACACCGGGGAGCTGTTTTTT,NA,TRBV6-1,TRBJ2-2,NA
CSVVLRGYSNQPQHF,TGCAGCGTTGTACTCAGGGGTTATAGCAATCAGCCCCAGCATTTT,once,TRBV29-1,TRBJ1-5,NA
CASRPLQKLFGGYTF,TGTGCCAGCAGACCACTCCAAAAACTCTTCGGTGGCTACACCTTC,once,TRBV28,TRBJ1-2,NA
CASSLLDPTGGSTSYNEQFF,TGTGCCAGCAGCTTACTAGACCCGACGGGCGGGAGTACATCCTACAATGAGCAGTTCTTC,NA,TRBV7-3,TRBJ2-1,TRBD2
CSVEDRRTGWGSGNTIYF,TGCAGCGTTGAAGATCGAAGGACAGGGTGGGGCTCTGGAAACACCATATATTTT,NA,TRBV29-1,TRBJ1-3,TRBD1
CASSLIGGAYNEQFF,TGTGCCAGCAGCTTAATCGGGGGCGCCTACAATGAGCAGTTCTTC,NA,TRBV7-3,TRBJ2-1,NA
CASSSRTAYEQYF,TGTGCCAGCAGTAGCAGGACAGCCTACGAGCAGTACTTC,NA,TRBV7-2,TRBJ2-7,NA
CAWSVYRTGGSRTGELFF,TGTGCCTGGAGTGTATACCGGACAGGGGGCTCGAGGACCGGGGAGCTGTTTTTT,once,TRBV30,TRBJ2-2,TRBD1
CAWSVARGPPNTEAFF,TGTGCCTGGAGTGTCGCCCGGGGTCCCCCGAACACTGAAGCTTTCTTT,NA,TRBV30,TRBJ1-1,NA
CASSQSRGLGNTIYF,TGTGCCAGCAGTCAATCCAGGGGGCTCGGAAACACCATATATTTT,NA,TRBV11-2,TRBJ1-3,TRBD1
CASSPGLAGPYNEQFF,TGTGCCAGCAGCCCCGGACTAGCGGGCCCCTACAATGAGCAGTTCTTC,once,TRBV11-3,TRBJ2-1,TRBD2
CASTYGLAGGITYNEQFF,TGTGCCAGCACTTACGGACTAGCGGGAGGGATTACCTACAATGAGCAGTTCTTC,few,TRBV9,TRBJ2-1,TRBD2
CASSTSLGPNSPLHF,TGTGCCAGCAGCACCTCGCTGGGCCCTAATTCACCCCTCCACTTT,once,TRBV27,TRBJ1-6,NA
CASSEAGTNYGYTF,TGTGCCAGCAGTGAAGCGGGGACCAACTATGGCTACACCTTC,NA,TRBV2,TRBJ1-2,NA
CASSPDRGWSTEAFF,TGTGCCAGCAGCCCTGACAGGGGTTGGAGCACTGAAGCTTTCTTT,NA,TRBV7-8,TRBJ1-1,TRBD1
CASSRSTGMNTEAFF,TGTGCCAGCAGCCGATCGACAGGGATGAACACTGAAGCTTTCTTT,once,TRBV6-5,TRBJ1-1,TRBD1
CASSIRQSTGELFF,TGTGCCAGTAGTATTCGGCAGTCGACCGGGGAGCTGTTTTTT,NA,TRBV19,TRBJ2-2,NA
CASSIADGYNEQFF,TGTGCCAGTAGTATAGCGGACGGTTACAATGAGCAGTTCTTC,NA,TRBV19,TRBJ2-1,NA
CAPVGYTF,TGTGCCCCGGTTGGCTACACCTTC,NA,TRBV27,TRBJ1-2,NA
CASKVDPSYNKQFF,TGTGCCAGTAAGGTCGATCCCTCCTACAATAAGCAGTTCTTC,NA,TRBV19,TRBJ2-1,NA
CASSQSAGESHEQYF,TGCGCCAGCAGTCAGTCGGCAGGGGAGTCCCACGAGCAGTACTTC,NA,TRBV23-1,TRBJ2-7,NA
CASSLISGNGNEQYF,TGTGCCAGCAGCTTGATATCAGGGAATGGGAACGAGCAGTACTTC,NA,TRBV5-8,TRBJ2-7,NA
CASSLLFSRGLGNNSPLHF,TGTGCCAGCAGTTTACTTTTTTCCAGGGGGCTTGGGAACAATTCACCCCTCCACTTT,NA,TRBV28,TRBJ1-6,TRBD1
CAWSVQSQINYGYTF,TGTGCCTGGAGTGTACAGTCACAGATTAACTATGGCTACACCTTC,NA,TRBV30,TRBJ1-2,NA
CASSLGGGSTGELFF,TGTGCCAGCAGCTTAGGAGGGGGGAGCACCGGGGAGCTGTTTTTT,NA,TRBV7-9,TRBJ2-2,NA
CASSYSGNGETQYF,TGTGCCAGTAGTTACAGCGGGAATGGAGAGACCCAGTACTTC,NA,TRBV19,TRBJ2-5,TRBD2
CASSIIHSATLYNEQFF,TGTGCCAGTAGTATCATCCATAGCGCGACCCTCTACAATGAGCAGTTCTTC,NA,TRBV19,TRBJ2-1,NA
CASSLTGGPYEQYF,TGTGCCAGCAGCTTAACCGGGGGGCCCTACGAGCAGTACTTC,NA,TRBV5-4,TRBJ2-7,NA